Listed below are T cell receptor beta chains from one sample, sequenced in a study of cytomegalovirus exposure and HLA in healthy donors. Profiled with immunoSEQ multiplex PCR; TCRdb holds only in-frame clones, not every one. The sample shows roughly 160,000 clones, around 68% of them seen only once. Input material: PBMCs. The receptors originated from a girl aged 5-17 years in good health and CMV-seronegative. Each CDR3 is given with its conserved first and last residue.

v_gene: TRBV19; j_gene: TRBJ1-3; CDR3aa: CASSIPGGPGNTIYF
v_gene: TRBV7-2; j_gene: TRBJ1-4; CDR3aa: CASSPDRANEKLFF
v_gene: TRBV4-2; j_gene: TRBJ2-7; CDR3aa: CASSQDPAGIGEQYF
v_gene: TRBV14; j_gene: TRBJ2-1; CDR3aa: CASSQVDTRAYEQFF
v_gene: TRBV7-7; j_gene: TRBJ2-3; CDR3aa: CASSSGGATDTQYF
v_gene: TRBV6-1; j_gene: TRBJ1-2; CDR3aa: CASNLEQGDGYTF
v_gene: TRBV6-1; j_gene: TRBJ1-5; CDR3aa: CASSEAWAGRHQPQHF
v_gene: TRBV20-1; j_gene: TRBJ2-5; CDR3aa: CSAHYQETQYF
v_gene: TRBV7-6; j_gene: TRBJ2-3; CDR3aa: CASSLGVTSGADTQYF
v_gene: TRBV18; j_gene: TRBJ2-7; CDR3aa: CASSFSGTSGKYEQYF
v_gene: TRBV29-1; j_gene: TRBJ2-3; CDR3aa: CSVGGASTDTQYF
v_gene: TRBV5-1; j_gene: TRBJ1-4; CDR3aa: CASSPPDSHNEKLFF
v_gene: TRBV20-1; j_gene: TRBJ1-2; CDR3aa: CSAQQGPGYTF
v_gene: TRBV18; j_gene: TRBJ1-5; CDR3aa: CASSRDRGGDQPQHF
v_gene: TRBV9; j_gene: TRBJ2-1; CDR3aa: CASSTREREQFF
v_gene: TRBV29-1; j_gene: TRBJ1-2; CDR3aa: CSSSAGGSYGYTF
v_gene: TRBV30; j_gene: TRBJ1-2; CDR3aa: CAWSVPPGVGYTF
v_gene: TRBV5-1; j_gene: TRBJ1-4; CDR3aa: CASSLATASATNEKLFF
v_gene: TRBV25-1; j_gene: TRBJ2-2; CDR3aa: CASRGAPNTGELFF
v_gene: TRBV19; j_gene: TRBJ1-6; CDR3aa: CASCPRGEITPLHF
v_gene: TRBV5-1; j_gene: TRBJ2-5; CDR3aa: CASSLQRGGQETQYF
v_gene: TRBV10-2; j_gene: TRBJ1-3; CDR3aa: CASSGGVGSGNTIYF
v_gene: TRBV5-8; j_gene: TRBJ2-5; CDR3aa: CASSFKETQYF
v_gene: TRBV9; j_gene: TRBJ2-5; CDR3aa: CASSVASRGGYQETQYF
v_gene: TRBV28; j_gene: TRBJ1-5; CDR3aa: CASRAERNQPQHF
v_gene: TRBV12-5; j_gene: TRBJ2-7; CDR3aa: CASGSGQVYEQYF
v_gene: TRBV6-4; j_gene: TRBJ2-3; CDR3aa: CASSVGLAGTDTQYF
v_gene: TRBV27; j_gene: TRBJ2-5; CDR3aa: CASALQGAETQYF
v_gene: TRBV6-6; j_gene: TRBJ2-1; CDR3aa: CASSTTKKLPYNEQFF
v_gene: TRBV5-1; j_gene: TRBJ1-5; CDR3aa: CASSSQGLWPQHF
v_gene: TRBV5-1; j_gene: TRBJ1-1; CDR3aa: CASSSDRGHPEAFF
v_gene: TRBV2; j_gene: TRBJ2-7; CDR3aa: CASSEPGTGLDEQYF
v_gene: TRBV19; j_gene: TRBJ2-2; CDR3aa: CASRLQGPGELFF
v_gene: TRBV9; j_gene: TRBJ2-2; CDR3aa: CASSDRGGELFF
v_gene: TRBV6-5; j_gene: TRBJ2-3; CDR3aa: CASSYSSKVGGHTQYF
v_gene: TRBV4-1; j_gene: TRBJ1-1; CDR3aa: CASSQEAGNTEAFF
v_gene: TRBV28; j_gene: TRBJ2-7; CDR3aa: CASSLQGPSSYEQYF
v_gene: TRBV6-4; j_gene: TRBJ1-2; CDR3aa: CASSDSGGFGYTF
v_gene: TRBV5-1; j_gene: TRBJ2-7; CDR3aa: CASSSGGGGAYEQYF
v_gene: TRBV14; j_gene: TRBJ1-1; CDR3aa: CASSHRGSTEAFF
v_gene: TRBV27; j_gene: TRBJ2-7; CDR3aa: CASSLAIGERYEQYF
v_gene: TRBV5-4; j_gene: TRBJ2-1; CDR3aa: CASSLASLSSYNEQFF
v_gene: TRBV4-1; j_gene: TRBJ1-2; CDR3aa: CASSPPGQGNYGYTF
v_gene: TRBV16; j_gene: TRBJ1-3; CDR3aa: CASSPTVVGSGNTIYF